This T cell receptor (beta chain) originates from a study of spatial heterogeneity in lung cancer. About the research overall: Detection consistently captured more beta-chain sequences than alpha-chain sequences. Unique TCR and UMI combinations averaged more than ten appearances each in raw reads.

The time point was: sample taken at primary tumor resection. Unsorted whole RNA of tumor, nontumor lung or frozen PBMC was sequenced. Many counts were recorded for this clonotype. TCRdb fed the 5' RACE reads into MiXCR, producing one record per CDR3 protein. The sample has tens of thousands of distinct CDR3 sequences; more than 6.5% are singletons. The CDR3 sequence is 13 residues long. Germline CDR1 is KGHSH and CDR2 is LQKENI. V was trimmed by 3 bases and J by 9 bases, leaving 13 bases between them. The chain uses TRBV18 and TRBJ2-3; possibly TRBD2 for D (6 bases). The sequences come from PBMCs, collected at surgery. The sequence was collected from a male donor with early-stage non-small cell lung cancer. CDR3: CASSPNMAGTQYF. In nucleotides, the CDR3 is TGTGCCAGCTCACCGAACATGGCGGGGACGCAGTATTTT.